Shown below are 22 T cell receptor beta chains from a single sample sequenced in a study of PD-1 blockade in classical Hodgkin lymphoma (dated by TCRdb to the early 2020s). The sample's time point, from its label and the paper: cycle 1 day 1 (C1D1), immediately before nivolumab initiation. Relapse after autologous stem cell transplantation had occurred in all trial patients, and cohorts A, B and C were distinguished by prior brentuximab vedotin exposure. To prepare the library, the immunoSEQ multiplex PCR assay was applied. The table comes from immuneACCESS by way of TCRdb, which keeps in-frame sequences with V and J called. Part of the clones is missing from these tables; in studies checked, under half for an unresolved V gene and the rest for unknown reasons. The sample data list 20,000 to 30,000 clones, and 80% of these were observed just once. The ten top clones hold approximately 7.2% of the sample.

Material: peripheral blood mononuclear cells (PBMCs), obtained at baseline. These receptors were obtained from a human donor with classical Hodgkin lymphoma.

This sequence joins TRBV28 and TRBJ1-5; D is possibly TRBD1 (6 bases). Germline-derived CDR1 and CDR2 are MDHEN and SYDVKM. V shed 6 bases and J shed 7 bases, with 19 bases lying between them. The CDR3 has 15 amino acids. Here the CDR3 DNA reads TGTGCCAGCAGACCCCAGGGGTTGTGGAACCAGCCCCAGCATTTT. It specifies CASRPQGLWNQPQHF.

The V call is TRBV5-4, the J call TRBJ2-1; 10 bases are a match to TRBD2. Losses at the gene ends were 4 bases for V and 5 bases for J; bases not matched to a gene: 3. Germline values: CDR1 SGHNT, CDR2 YYREEE (reference sequence). The CDR3 length is 14 residues. The DNA for the CDR3 is TGTGCCAGCAGCCGCGGACTAGCGGACAATGAGCAGTTCTTC. Residues: CASSRGLADNEQFF.

The chain carries TRBV11-2 and TRBJ2-1; D uncertain. V lost 8 bases to trimming and J lost 4 bases, with 12 bases between them. This CDR3 has 13 amino acids. The germline V gene has CDR1 SGHAT and CDR2 FQNNGV. The CDR3 DNA is TGTGCCAGCCAGAGGCAGGAATACAATGAGCAGTTCTTC. It is translated as CASQRQEYNEQFF.

The genes are TRBV4-3 and TRBJ2-1; 8 bases map to TRBD2. This CDR3 contains 17 residues. The J segment lost 0 bases and the V segment lost 0 bases, leaving 4 bases of the junction unmatched. In germline, CDR1 is LGHNA, CDR2 YSLEER. The DNA of the CDR3 is TGCGCCAGCAGCCAAGATCGAGCGGGGGTCTCCTACAATGAGCAGTTCTTC. Its protein is CASSQDRAGVSYNEQFF.

This chain connects TRBV5-6 to TRBJ2-7; 9 bases line up with TRBD1. The V gene's germline CDR1 is SGHDT and CDR2 YYEEEE. J lost 0 bases, V lost 3 bases, and 4 bases had no gene match. This CDR3 comprises 15 residues. The CDR3 nucleotides read TGTGCCAGCAGCTGGGGGACAGGGCCCTCCTACGAGCAGTACTTC. Amino acids: CASSWGTGPSYEQYF.

This chain links TRBV30 with TRBJ1-2; 11 bases fit TRBD1. From germline, CDR1 is GTSNPN and CDR2 SVGIG (reference sequence). The CDR3 has 13 residues. Losses at the gene ends were 5 bases for V and 2 bases for J; bases not matched to a gene: 1. For the CDR3, the DNA is TGTGCCTGGGGGACAGGGGGGAACTATGGCTACACCTTC. Translation gives CAWGTGGNYGYTF.

The chain has TRBV7-6 and TRBJ2-2; possibly TRBD1 or TRBD2 for D (5 bases each). The CDR3 totals 13 residues. V was cut by 5 bases and J by 8 bases, with 12 bases left in between. Germline values: CDR1 SGHVS, CDR2 FNYEAQ. The CDR3: CASSPSWGGELFF. In nucleotides, the CDR3 is TGTGCCAGCAGCCCCAGCTGGGGGGGGGAGCTGTTTTTT. The variable domain in full, with the rest retrieved from reference TRBV7-6 and TRBJ2-2, is GAGVSQSPRYKVTKRGQDVALRCDPISGHVSLYWYRQALGQGPEFLTYFNYEAQQDKSGLPNDRFSAERPEGSISTLTIQRTEQRDSAMYRCASSPSWGGELFFGEGSRLTVL.

This chain links TRBV2 with TRBJ1-4, with D perhaps TRBD1 (5 bases). V gave up 3 bases and J gave up 4 bases, with 15 bases separating them. Germline lookup yields CDR1 SNHLY and CDR2 FYNNEI. There are 16 residues in the CDR3. CDR3 in DNA: TGTGCCAGCAGTGATGGTCTTGACAGATATAATGAAAAACTGTTTTTT. It encodes CASSDGLDRYNEKLFF.

This chain connects TRBV12-1 to TRBJ1-3. TRBV12-1 is termed a pseudogene. The CDR3 contains 16 residues. The CDR3 bases are TGTGCCAGCAGCCCAGGCGGGGCCGACTCTGGAAACACCATATATTTT. As protein: CASSPGGADSGNTIYF.

The chain joins TRBV5-1 to TRBJ2-3; D could derive from TRBD1 or TRBD2 (6 bases each). The ends were cut back, 2 bases at V and 4 bases at J, with 17 bases in the middle. CDR3 length equals 16 residues. Germline CDR1 SGHRS, CDR2 YFSETQ. CDR3 nucleotides: TGCGCCAGCAGCTTCAACCAGGGGCGGGGTCCAGATACGCAGTATTTT. It codes for CASSFNQGRGPDTQYF.

The chain couples TRBV18 to TRBJ1-1; 9 nucleotides match TRBD1. The CDR3 has 14 amino acids. CDR1 KGHSH and CDR2 LQKENI come from the germline V gene. The ends lost 1 base at V and 3 bases at J; junction bases unmatched: 0. CDR3 protein: CASSPRQGDTEAFF. In DNA, the CDR3 is TGTGCCAGCTCACCACGACAGGGGGACACTGAAGCTTTCTTT.

The V and J genes are TRBV6-5 and TRBJ2-7, with D possibly TRBD1 on 6 matching bases. The V gene's germline CDR1 is MNHEY and CDR2 SVGAGI. V shed 5 bases and J shed 7 bases, with 9 bases lying between them. This CDR3 spans 11 amino acids. This CDR3 reads CASSIGQEQYF. Written as DNA, the CDR3 is TGTGCCAGCAGTATCGGACAGGAGCAGTACTTC.

This clone was observed a handful of times. The CDR3 bases are TGTGCCAGCAGCTCCGACTATCGGGACGAGCAGTACTTC. Its protein is CASSSDYRDEQYF. This chain joins TRBV7-3 and TRBJ2-7, with D tentatively TRBD2 (5 bases). There are 13 residues in the CDR3. V lost 4 bases and J lost 5, with 12 bases in between. Germline assignment: CDR1 SGHTA and CDR2 FQGTGA.

The V and J genes are TRBV6-5 and TRBJ1-2; tentative D call: TRBD1 (5 bases). V was clipped by 7 bases and J by 7 bases, with 13 bases between them. The germline V gene encodes CDR1 MNHEY and CDR2 SVGAGI. The CDR3 extends over 12 amino acids. The CDR3, as DNA: TGTGCCAGCAAAAGAGACAGTGGTGGCTACACCTTC. Its translation is CASKRDSGGYTF.

The V gene is TRBV29-1, the J gene TRBJ2-3; weak D call: TRBD1 (5 bases). This CDR3 has 14 amino acids. Germline V gene lookup returns CDR1 SQVTM and CDR2 ANQGSEA. V was shortened by 4 bases and J by 1 base, with 12 bases between the two germline ends. CDR3 DNA: TGCAGCGTTGGACAGCCAAAGGGCACAGATACGCAGTATTTT. Amino acid sequence: CSVGQPKGTDTQYF.

Here the CDR3 reads CASSIRGQGMNIQYF. CDR3 sequence (DNA): TGTGCCAGTAGTATAAGGGGACAGGGGATGAACATTCAGTACTTC. This chain uses TRBV19 with TRBJ2-4; 10 bases agree with TRBD1. J gave up 7 bases and V 2 bases, and 5 bases lay outside the gene matches. This CDR3 spans 15 amino acids. Per the germline V gene, CDR1 is LNHDA and CDR2 is SQIVND (reference sequence).

This chain uses TRBV19 with TRBJ2-7; D is ambiguous. V was shortened by 0 bases and J by 5 bases, with 14 bases between the two germline ends. Looked up from germline, CDR1 is LNHDA and CDR2 is SQIVND (reference sequence). This CDR3 spans 15 amino acids. Written as DNA, the CDR3 is TGTGCCAGTAGTATAGATCTCCGGCAGGTGGACGAGCAGTACTTC. It specifies CASSIDLRQVDEQYF.

In this sample, this clone turned up once. The chain is built from TRBV4-1 and TRBJ1-3, with D possibly matching TRBD1 (6 bases). The ends were cut back, 0 bases at V and 7 bases at J, with 13 bases in the middle. The CDR3 loop spans 15 amino acids. Per germline, CDR1 MGHRA and CDR2 YSYEKL. The chain's CDR3 is CASSQDRRGSNTIYF. CDR3 in DNA: TGCGCCAGCAGCCAAGATCGCAGGGGATCCAACACCATATATTTT.

The rearrangement uses TRBV15 and TRBJ1-2, with 9 positions matching TRBD1. This CDR3 spans 17 amino acids. Looked up from germline, CDR1 is LNHNV and CDR2 is YYDKDF (reference sequence). V was clipped by 1 base and J by 0 bases; unmatched bases: 6. In DNA form, the CDR3 reads TGTGCCACCAGCAGAGCCGGGACAGGGAAAACTAACTATGGCTACACCTTC. It is translated as CATSRAGTGKTNYGYTF.

CDR3 nucleotides: TGTGCCAGCAGTTCGCGGGGTTGGGTGTCCGGGAACAATCAGCCCCAGCATTTT. Protein product: CASSSRGWVSGNNQPQHF. The chain is built from TRBV27 and TRBJ1-5, with unresolved D. The CDR3 is 18 amino acids. The germline CDR1 and CDR2 sequences are MNHEY and SMNVEV (reference sequence). V shed 4 bases and J shed 3 bases, with 22 bases lying between them.

The chain is built from TRBV18 and TRBJ1-1; 7 bases are a match to TRBD1. Germline CDR1 reads KGHSH; CDR2 reads LQKENI. The CDR3 totals 15 residues. V dropped 3 bases and J dropped 1; count of bases not matched to a gene: 5. For the CDR3, the DNA is TGTGCCAGCTCACCCTTTGGGACAGAGAACACTGAAGCTTTCTTT. Residues: CASSPFGTENTEAFF.

The chain recombines TRBV6-1 with TRBJ1-2; a possible D gene is TRBD1 (5 bases). The CDR3 is 14 residues long. CDR1 and CDR2 (germline): MNHNS, SASEGT. Trimming removed 2 bases from V and 5 bases from J, with 12 bases in between. The DNA for the CDR3 is TGTGCCAGCAGTGAAAGCAGGGTCGGGTATGGCTACACCTTC. It yields the protein CASSESRVGYGYTF.